These T cell receptor beta chains were read from a single sample in a study of blood T cell repertoires in COVID-19. Produced via immunoSEQ multiplex PCR; TCRdb's table is partial and in-frame only. The sample lists about 150,000 clones, roughly 84% seen once, with roughly 8.7% in the top ten. The sequenced sample consisted of peripheral blood. These receptors were obtained from a young man with COVID-19, enrolled during active disease. The CDR3 runs from the conserved cysteine through the conserved F or W. Each record gives: CDR3 protein, CDR3 DNA, D gene, V gene, clone size, J gene, CDR3 length. A D gene is named only where the DNA matches it firmly. Size is omitted from some rows. Given values are once, few, many or a class for expanded clones.

CDR3 protein: CASRTGQGGGYTF
CDR3 DNA: TGCGCCAGCAGAACCGGACAGGGAGGGGGCTACACCTTC
D gene: TRBD1
V gene: TRBV4-3
clone size: -
J gene: TRBJ1-2
CDR3 length: 13

CDR3 protein: CASSTPGLRETQYF
CDR3 DNA: TGTGCCAGCAGCACCCCAGGGCTGAGGGAGACCCAGTACTTC
D gene: -
V gene: TRBV9
clone size: -
J gene: TRBJ2-5
CDR3 length: 14

CDR3 protein: CASKLTGNTEAFF
CDR3 DNA: TGTGCCAGTAAGTTGACAGGGAACACTGAAGCTTTCTTT
D gene: -
V gene: TRBV19
clone size: once
J gene: TRBJ1-1
CDR3 length: 13

CDR3 protein: CAWDSSGSYEQYF
CDR3 DNA: TGTGCCTGGGATTCTAGCGGGAGCTACGAGCAGTACTTC
D gene: TRBD2
V gene: TRBV30
clone size: -
J gene: TRBJ2-7
CDR3 length: 13

CDR3 protein: CASSQAGGPKFF
CDR3 DNA: TGTGCCAGCAGCCAGGCGGGAGGGCCGAAGTTCTTC
D gene: TRBD2
V gene: TRBV7-9
clone size: -
J gene: TRBJ2-1
CDR3 length: 12

CDR3 protein: CAWKQGQNTEAFF
CDR3 DNA: TGTGCCTGGAAACAGGGCCAGAACACTGAAGCTTTCTTT
D gene: -
V gene: TRBV30
clone size: -
J gene: TRBJ1-1
CDR3 length: 13

CDR3 protein: CASSPQVALADTQYF
CDR3 DNA: TGTGCCAGCAGCCCTCAAGTGGCCCTAGCGGATACGCAGTATTTT
D gene: -
V gene: TRBV7-3
clone size: -
J gene: TRBJ2-3
CDR3 length: 15

CDR3 protein: CASRNTGQRTGELFF
CDR3 DNA: TGTGCCAGCAGGAATACGGGACAGCGGACCGGGGAGCTGTTTTTT
D gene: TRBD1
V gene: TRBV2
clone size: few
J gene: TRBJ2-2
CDR3 length: 15

CDR3 protein: CASSSAYLELYTF
CDR3 DNA: TGTGCCAGCAGTTCCGCGTACCTTGAACTCTACACCTTC
D gene: -
V gene: TRBV28
clone size: -
J gene: TRBJ1-2
CDR3 length: 13

CDR3 protein: CSARGSYEQYF
CDR3 DNA: TGCAGTGCTAGGGGCAGCTACGAGCAGTACTTC
D gene: -
V gene: TRBV20-1
clone size: few
J gene: TRBJ2-7
CDR3 length: 11

CDR3 protein: CASLRDRADTQYF
CDR3 DNA: TGTGCCAGTCTCCGGGACAGGGCTGATACGCAGTATTTT
D gene: TRBD1
V gene: TRBV6-6
clone size: -
J gene: TRBJ2-3
CDR3 length: 13

CDR3 protein: CASSSWDRAGYGYTF
CDR3 DNA: TGTGCCAGCAGTTCCTGGGACAGGGCGGGGTATGGCTACACCTTC
D gene: TRBD1
V gene: TRBV28
clone size: -
J gene: TRBJ1-2
CDR3 length: 15

CDR3 protein: CASSLGSGKTSHEQFF
CDR3 DNA: TGTGCCAGCAGTTTGGGTAGCGGGAAAACCAGCCATGAGCAGTTCTTC
D gene: TRBD2
V gene: TRBV27
clone size: -
J gene: TRBJ2-1
CDR3 length: 16

CDR3 protein: CASSLEGVFYEQYF
CDR3 DNA: TGTGCCAGCAGCTTAGAAGGGGTCTTCTACGAGCAGTACTTC
D gene: -
V gene: TRBV7-8
clone size: -
J gene: TRBJ2-7
CDR3 length: 14

CDR3 protein: CASSGELNTGELFF
CDR3 DNA: TGTGCCAGCAGCGGTGAACTGAACACCGGGGAGCTGTTTTTT
D gene: -
V gene: TRBV9
clone size: -
J gene: TRBJ2-2
CDR3 length: 14

CDR3 protein: CAISEVASGSAETQYF
CDR3 DNA: TGTGCCATCAGTGAGGTGGCTAGCGGGAGTGCGGAGACCCAGTACTTC
D gene: TRBD2
V gene: TRBV10-3
clone size: -
J gene: TRBJ2-5
CDR3 length: 16

CDR3 protein: CASSPIDRSVNTGELFF
CDR3 DNA: TGTGCCAGCAGCCCCATCGACAGAAGTGTCAACACCGGGGAGCTGTTTTTT
D gene: -
V gene: TRBV28
clone size: -
J gene: TRBJ2-2
CDR3 length: 17

CDR3 protein: CASGIAGAVYNEQFF
CDR3 DNA: TGTGCCAGCGGAATAGCGGGAGCGGTCTACAATGAGCAGTTCTTC
D gene: TRBD2
V gene: TRBV6-5
clone size: -
J gene: TRBJ2-1
CDR3 length: 15

CDR3 protein: CASSFLGQGDLAFF
CDR3 DNA: TGCGCCAGCAGCTTCTTGGGACAGGGGGATCTTGCTTTCTTT
D gene: TRBD1
V gene: TRBV5-1
clone size: -
J gene: TRBJ1-1
CDR3 length: 14

CDR3 protein: CASSLDLTVGNTIYF
CDR3 DNA: TGTGCCAGCAGCTTAGATCTCACAGTTGGAAACACCATATATTTT
D gene: -
V gene: TRBV11-2
clone size: -
J gene: TRBJ1-3
CDR3 length: 15

CDR3 protein: CASSYLATSGGGYTF
CDR3 DNA: TGTGCCAGCAGTTACTTAGCCACATCGGGAGGTGGCTACACCTTC
D gene: -
V gene: TRBV6-2/TRBV6-3
clone size: -
J gene: TRBJ1-2
CDR3 length: 15

CDR3 protein: CASSPEGLYGYTF
CDR3 DNA: TGTGCCAGCTCACCGGAGGGATTGTATGGCTACACCTTC
D gene: -
V gene: TRBV18
clone size: few
J gene: TRBJ1-2
CDR3 length: 13

CDR3 protein: CASSYTGTSGSNTGELFF
CDR3 DNA: TGCGCCAGCAGCTATACCGGGACTAGCGGGAGTAATACCGGGGAGCTGTTTTTT
D gene: TRBD2
V gene: TRBV5-1
clone size: few
J gene: TRBJ2-2
CDR3 length: 18

CDR3 protein: CASTLRQGDYEQYF
CDR3 DNA: TGTGCCAGCACGCTTAGACAGGGGGATTACGAGCAGTACTTC
D gene: TRBD1
V gene: TRBV6-5
clone size: -
J gene: TRBJ2-7
CDR3 length: 14

CDR3 protein: CASSRQGTNKNIQYF
CDR3 DNA: TGTGCCAGCAGCCGTCAGGGGACCAACAAAAACATTCAGTACTTC
D gene: -
V gene: TRBV14
clone size: -
J gene: TRBJ2-4
CDR3 length: 15

CDR3 protein: CASSLRDRGTTTNEKLFF
CDR3 DNA: TGTGCCAGCAGCTTAAGAGACAGGGGGACTACAACTAATGAAAAACTGTTTTTT
D gene: TRBD1
V gene: TRBV11-2
clone size: -
J gene: TRBJ1-4
CDR3 length: 18

CDR3 protein: CASSYSFDGNLSGQGFDEQFF
CDR3 DNA: TGTGCCAGCAGTTACTCGTTCGATGGTAATCTTTCCGGACAGGGCTTCGATGAGCAGTTCTTC
D gene: TRBD1
V gene: TRBV6-2/TRBV6-3
clone size: -
J gene: TRBJ2-1
CDR3 length: 21

CDR3 protein: CSVEAPGFGGYTF
CDR3 DNA: TGCAGCGTTGAAGCTCCGGGTTTTGGTGGCTACACCTTC
D gene: -
V gene: TRBV29-1
clone size: -
J gene: TRBJ1-2
CDR3 length: 13

CDR3 protein: CASSTGGDGYTF
CDR3 DNA: TGTGCCAGTTCTACAGGGGGCGATGGCTACACCTTC
D gene: TRBD1
V gene: TRBV28
clone size: -
J gene: TRBJ1-2
CDR3 length: 12

CDR3 protein: CAISESRAGTGLEAFF
CDR3 DNA: TGTGCCATCAGTGAGTCGAGGGCCGGGACAGGTCTTGAAGCTTTCTTT
D gene: TRBD1
V gene: TRBV10-3
clone size: -
J gene: TRBJ1-1
CDR3 length: 16

CDR3 protein: CASSHSSLWAGEAFF
CDR3 DNA: TGCGCCAGCAGCCACAGCTCTCTCTGGGCAGGGGAAGCTTTCTTT
D gene: -
V gene: TRBV4-1
clone size: -
J gene: TRBJ1-1
CDR3 length: 15

CDR3 protein: CASSVRTSGTGGETQYF
CDR3 DNA: TGTGCCAGCAGTGTACGGACTAGCGGGACGGGGGGAGAGACCCAGTACTTC
D gene: TRBD2
V gene: TRBV2
clone size: -
J gene: TRBJ2-5
CDR3 length: 17

CDR3 protein: CASRAAGGPDTQYF
CDR3 DNA: TGTGCCAGCAGAGCAGCGGGAGGGCCGGATACGCAGTATTTT
D gene: TRBD2
V gene: TRBV6-5
clone size: -
J gene: TRBJ2-3
CDR3 length: 14

CDR3 protein: CASSQTSGRAREQFF
CDR3 DNA: TGTGCCAGCAGCCAGACTAGCGGGAGGGCTCGTGAGCAGTTCTTC
D gene: TRBD2
V gene: TRBV6-2/TRBV6-3
clone size: -
J gene: TRBJ2-1
CDR3 length: 15

CDR3 protein: CASSSPFGASETQETQYF
CDR3 DNA: TGTGCCAGCAGCTCCCCCTTTGGGGCTAGCGAGACCCAAGAGACCCAGTACTTC
D gene: -
V gene: TRBV3-1/TRBV3-2
clone size: -
J gene: TRBJ2-5
CDR3 length: 18

CDR3 protein: CASRWQGGVQPQHF
CDR3 DNA: TGTGCCAGTAGGTGGCAGGGGGGCGTTCAGCCCCAGCATTTT
D gene: TRBD1
V gene: TRBV19
clone size: -
J gene: TRBJ1-5
CDR3 length: 14

CDR3 protein: CASSPTQSGRGYTF
CDR3 DNA: TGTGCCAGCAGTCCCACTCAGTCAGGGAGGGGCTACACCTTC
D gene: -
V gene: TRBV27
clone size: -
J gene: TRBJ1-2
CDR3 length: 14

CDR3 protein: CASSLVASQETQYF
CDR3 DNA: TGTGCCAGCAGCTTAGTGGCTAGCCAAGAGACCCAGTACTTC
D gene: -
V gene: TRBV11-2
clone size: -
J gene: TRBJ2-5
CDR3 length: 14

CDR3 protein: CASTAGGEQFF
CDR3 DNA: TGTGCCAGCACCGCGGGGGGGGAGCAGTTCTTC
D gene: TRBD2
V gene: TRBV12-3/TRBV12-4
clone size: -
J gene: TRBJ2-1
CDR3 length: 11

CDR3 protein: CSVSAGAWDNGYTF
CDR3 DNA: TGCAGCGTGTCCGCGGGGGCCTGGGATAATGGCTACACCTTC
D gene: -
V gene: TRBV29-1
clone size: -
J gene: TRBJ1-2
CDR3 length: 14

CDR3 protein: CASSLYQPGGLAEDTQYF
CDR3 DNA: TGTGCCAGCAGTTTATATCAACCGGGCGGGCTAGCGGAAGATACGCAGTATTTT
D gene: TRBD2
V gene: TRBV27
clone size: -
J gene: TRBJ2-3
CDR3 length: 18

CDR3 protein: CASSQGPGIAGELFF
CDR3 DNA: TGTGCCAGCAGCCAAGGTCCAGGGATTGCCGGGGAGCTGTTTTTT
D gene: -
V gene: TRBV4-2
clone size: -
J gene: TRBJ2-2
CDR3 length: 15

CDR3 protein: CASSFSDGETQYF
CDR3 DNA: TGTGCTAGCAGCTTCTCCGACGGGGAGACCCAGTACTTC
D gene: -
V gene: TRBV7-7
clone size: once
J gene: TRBJ2-5
CDR3 length: 13

CDR3 protein: CASSHQLRPYEQYF
CDR3 DNA: TGTGCCAGCAGCCACCAACTAAGACCCTACGAGCAGTACTTC
D gene: -
V gene: TRBV3-1/TRBV3-2
clone size: -
J gene: TRBJ2-7
CDR3 length: 14

CDR3 protein: CAWQLWGVGANVLTF
CDR3 DNA: TGTGCCTGGCAGCTCTGGGGCGTGGGGGCCAACGTCCTGACTTTC
D gene: -
V gene: TRBV30
clone size: -
J gene: TRBJ2-6
CDR3 length: 15

CDR3 protein: CASSREAQETQYF
CDR3 DNA: TGTGCCAGCAGTCGGGAGGCCCAAGAGACCCAGTACTTC
D gene: TRBD2
V gene: TRBV6-5
clone size: -
J gene: TRBJ2-5
CDR3 length: 13

CDR3 protein: CASSGTRPGETQYF
CDR3 DNA: TGTGCCAGCAGCGGGACAAGACCTGGGGAGACCCAGTACTTC
D gene: -
V gene: TRBV5-4
clone size: -
J gene: TRBJ2-5
CDR3 length: 14

CDR3 protein: CASSRVPGETQYF
CDR3 DNA: TGTGCCAGCAGCAGGGTGCCAGGGGAGACCCAGTACTTC
D gene: -
V gene: TRBV27
clone size: -
J gene: TRBJ2-5
CDR3 length: 13

CDR3 protein: CASRLGLAGDTDTQYF
CDR3 DNA: TGTGCAAGTCGCTTAGGACTAGCGGGAGACACAGATACGCAGTATTTT
D gene: -
V gene: TRBV12-2
clone size: few
J gene: TRBJ2-3
CDR3 length: 16